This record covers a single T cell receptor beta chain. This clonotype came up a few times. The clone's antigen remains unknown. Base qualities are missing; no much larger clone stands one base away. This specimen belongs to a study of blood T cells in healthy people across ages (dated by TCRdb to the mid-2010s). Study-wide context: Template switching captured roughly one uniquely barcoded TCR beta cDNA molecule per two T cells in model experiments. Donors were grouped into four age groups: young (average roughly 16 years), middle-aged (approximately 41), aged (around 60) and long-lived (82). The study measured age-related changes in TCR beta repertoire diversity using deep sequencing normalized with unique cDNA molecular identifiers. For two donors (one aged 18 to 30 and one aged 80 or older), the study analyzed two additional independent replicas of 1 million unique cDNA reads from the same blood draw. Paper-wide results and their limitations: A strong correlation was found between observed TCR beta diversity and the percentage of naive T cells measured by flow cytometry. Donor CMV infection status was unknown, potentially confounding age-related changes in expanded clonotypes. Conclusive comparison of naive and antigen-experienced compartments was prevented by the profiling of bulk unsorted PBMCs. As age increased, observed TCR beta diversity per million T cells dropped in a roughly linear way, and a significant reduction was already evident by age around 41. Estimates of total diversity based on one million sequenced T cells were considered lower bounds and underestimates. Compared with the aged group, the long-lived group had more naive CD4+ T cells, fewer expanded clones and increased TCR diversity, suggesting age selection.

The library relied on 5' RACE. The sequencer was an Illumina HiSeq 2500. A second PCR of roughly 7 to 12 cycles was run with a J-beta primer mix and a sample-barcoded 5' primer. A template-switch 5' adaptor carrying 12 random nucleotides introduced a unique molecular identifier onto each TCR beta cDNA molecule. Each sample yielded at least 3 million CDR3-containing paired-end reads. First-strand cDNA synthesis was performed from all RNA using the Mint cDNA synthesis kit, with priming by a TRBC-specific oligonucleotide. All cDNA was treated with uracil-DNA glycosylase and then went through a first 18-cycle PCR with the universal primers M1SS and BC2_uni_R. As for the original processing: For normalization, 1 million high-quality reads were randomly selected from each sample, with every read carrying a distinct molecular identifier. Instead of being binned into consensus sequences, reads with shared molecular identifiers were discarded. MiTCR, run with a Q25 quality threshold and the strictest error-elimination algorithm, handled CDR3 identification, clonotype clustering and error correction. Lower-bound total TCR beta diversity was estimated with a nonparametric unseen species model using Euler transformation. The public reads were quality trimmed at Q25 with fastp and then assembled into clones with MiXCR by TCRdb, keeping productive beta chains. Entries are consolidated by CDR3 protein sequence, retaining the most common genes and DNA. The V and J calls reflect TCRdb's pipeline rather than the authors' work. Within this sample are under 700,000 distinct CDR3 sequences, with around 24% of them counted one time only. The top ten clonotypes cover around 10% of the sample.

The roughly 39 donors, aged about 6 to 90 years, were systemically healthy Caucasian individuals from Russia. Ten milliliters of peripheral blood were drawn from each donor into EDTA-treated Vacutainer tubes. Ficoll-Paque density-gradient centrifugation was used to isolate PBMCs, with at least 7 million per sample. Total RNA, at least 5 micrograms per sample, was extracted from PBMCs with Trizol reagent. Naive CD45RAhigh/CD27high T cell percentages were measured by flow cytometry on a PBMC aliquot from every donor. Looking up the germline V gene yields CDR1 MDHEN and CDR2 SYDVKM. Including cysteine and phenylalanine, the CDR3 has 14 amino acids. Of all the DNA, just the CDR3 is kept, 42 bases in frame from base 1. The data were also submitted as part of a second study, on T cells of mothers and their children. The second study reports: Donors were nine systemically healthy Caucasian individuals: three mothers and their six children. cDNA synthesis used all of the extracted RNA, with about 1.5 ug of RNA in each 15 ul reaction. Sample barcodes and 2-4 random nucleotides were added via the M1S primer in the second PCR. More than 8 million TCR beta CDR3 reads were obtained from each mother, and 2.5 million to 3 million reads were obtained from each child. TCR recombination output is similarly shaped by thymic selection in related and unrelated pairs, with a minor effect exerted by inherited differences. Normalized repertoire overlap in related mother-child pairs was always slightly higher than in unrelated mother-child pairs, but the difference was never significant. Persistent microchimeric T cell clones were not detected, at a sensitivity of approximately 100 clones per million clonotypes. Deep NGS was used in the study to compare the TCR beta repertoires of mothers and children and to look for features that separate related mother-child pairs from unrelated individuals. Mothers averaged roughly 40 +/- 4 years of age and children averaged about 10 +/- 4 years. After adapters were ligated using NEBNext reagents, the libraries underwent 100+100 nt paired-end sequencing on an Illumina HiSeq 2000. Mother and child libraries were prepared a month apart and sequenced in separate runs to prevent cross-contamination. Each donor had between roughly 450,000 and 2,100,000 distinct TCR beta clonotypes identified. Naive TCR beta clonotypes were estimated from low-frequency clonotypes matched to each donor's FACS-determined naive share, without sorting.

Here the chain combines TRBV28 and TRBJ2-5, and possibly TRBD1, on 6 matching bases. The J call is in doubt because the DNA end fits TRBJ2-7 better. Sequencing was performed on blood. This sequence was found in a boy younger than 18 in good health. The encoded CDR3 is CASSLRRGPYEQYF. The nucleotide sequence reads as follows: TGTGCCAGCAGTTTACGCAGGGGTCCCTACGAGCAGTACTTC.